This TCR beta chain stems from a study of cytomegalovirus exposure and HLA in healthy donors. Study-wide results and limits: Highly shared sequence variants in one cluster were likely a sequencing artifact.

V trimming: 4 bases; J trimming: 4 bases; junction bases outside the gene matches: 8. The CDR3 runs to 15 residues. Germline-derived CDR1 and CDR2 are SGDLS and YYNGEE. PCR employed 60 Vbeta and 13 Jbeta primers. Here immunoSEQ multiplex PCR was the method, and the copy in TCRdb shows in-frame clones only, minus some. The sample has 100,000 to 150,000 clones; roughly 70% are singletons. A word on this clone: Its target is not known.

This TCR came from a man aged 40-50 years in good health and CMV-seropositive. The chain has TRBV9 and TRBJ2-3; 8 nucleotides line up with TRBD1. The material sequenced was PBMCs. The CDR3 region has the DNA TGTGCCAGCAGCACACAGGGGGTAGTGGCAGATACGCAGTATTTT. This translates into CASSTQGVVADTQYF.